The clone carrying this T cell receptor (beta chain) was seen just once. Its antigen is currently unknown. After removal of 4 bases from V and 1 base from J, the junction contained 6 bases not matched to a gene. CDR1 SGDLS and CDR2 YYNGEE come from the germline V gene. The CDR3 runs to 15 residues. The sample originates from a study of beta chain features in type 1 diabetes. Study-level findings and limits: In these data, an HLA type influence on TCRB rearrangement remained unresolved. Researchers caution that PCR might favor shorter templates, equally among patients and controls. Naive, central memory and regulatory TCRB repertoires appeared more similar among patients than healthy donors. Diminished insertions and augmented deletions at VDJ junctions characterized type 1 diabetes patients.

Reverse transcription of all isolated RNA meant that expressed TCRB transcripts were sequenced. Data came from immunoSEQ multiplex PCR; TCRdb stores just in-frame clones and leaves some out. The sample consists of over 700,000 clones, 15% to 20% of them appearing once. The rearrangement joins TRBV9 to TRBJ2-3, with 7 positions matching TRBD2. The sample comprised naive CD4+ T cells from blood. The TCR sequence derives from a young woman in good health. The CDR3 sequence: CASSIIAGGTDTQYF. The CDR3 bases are TGTGCCAGCAGCATCATAGCGGGTGGCACAGATACGCAGTATTTT.